These 6 T cell receptor beta chains were all obtained from the same sample, sequenced in a study of graft-versus-host responses after intestinal transplantation. These receptors have no identified antigens. Data came from immunoSEQ multiplex PCR; TCRdb stores just in-frame clones and leaves some out. The sample has some 110,000 clones; around 94% are singletons. Sequencing was performed on unstimulated CD8+ T cells sorted from spleen or lymph node cells, taken before transplant. The receptors here all came from a human donor who was the organ donor for an intestinal transplant.

This clone came up once. The chain uses TRBV6-1 and TRBJ2-7; TRBD2 aligns across 12 bases. V was pared by 4 bases and J by 6 bases, with 10 bases of the junction left unmatched. CDR1 is MNHNS, CDR2 SASEGT, per germline. This CDR3 region has 16 residues. The CDR3 protein is CASSGRLAGVEGEQYF. The DNA for the CDR3 is TGTGCCAGCAGTGGGAGACTAGCGGGAGTGGAAGGCGAGCAGTACTTC.

This sequence joins TRBV6-5 and TRBJ2-7; D perhaps matches TRBD2 (6 bases). Germline-derived CDR1 and CDR2 are MNHEY and SVGAGI. The CDR3 spans 10 residues. V was shortened by 11 bases and J by 5 bases, with 10 bases between the two germline ends. The CDR3 nucleotides are TGTGCCTGCGGGGATAACGAGCAGTACTTC. Translation gives CACGDNEQYF.

The V gene is TRBV11-2, the J gene TRBJ2-7; D may be TRBD2 (6 bases). The CDR3 consists of 13 residues. V lost 1 base, J lost 4 bases, and 8 bases lay in between. CDR1 and CDR2 from the germline V gene are SGHAT and FQNNGV. The CDR3 loop is CASSLGLVYEQYF. CDR3 in DNA: TGTGCCAGCAGCTTAGGACTAGTTTACGAGCAGTACTTC.

The genes are TRBV6-5 and TRBJ2-7; 15 bases are a match to TRBD2. This CDR3 has 15 residues. Germline assignment: CDR1 MNHEY and CDR2 SVGAGI. Trimming cost V 4 bases and J 7 bases; bases outside gene matches: 5. CDR3 DNA: TGTGCCAGCAGTTTCGGGACTAGCGGGAGGTCAGAGCAGTACTTC. This translates into CASSFGTSGRSEQYF.

The rearrangement uses TRBV6-5 and TRBJ2-3; D is perhaps TRBD1 (5 bases). The CDR3 has 14 residues. CDR1 MNHEY and CDR2 SVGAGI come from the germline V gene. Trimming removed 6 bases from V and 0 bases from J, with 10 bases in between. The CDR3 reads CASSQGYSTDTQYF. Here the CDR3 DNA reads TGTGCCAGCAGCCAGGGATATAGCACAGATACGCAGTATTTT.

The V and J genes are TRBV10-2 and TRBJ1-2, with TRBD1 identical over 8 bases. There are 12 residues in the CDR3. Germline V gene lookup returns CDR1 WSHSY and CDR2 SAAADI. Germline trimming cut 4 bases from V and 5 bases from J; bases unmatched to any gene: 0. The CDR3 spells CASSGTGYGYTF. CDR3 nucleotide sequence: TGCGCCAGCAGTGGGACAGGGTATGGCTACACCTTC.